The entry below gives a single T cell receptor (beta chain) sequence along with its context. CDR3 length: 15 amino acids. The germline V and J ends were trimmed by 2 bases and 0 bases, with 10 bases remaining between them. Germline V gene data show CDR1 as MDHEN and CDR2 as SYDVKM. The record originates from a study of blood T cell repertoires in COVID-19. Generated by immunoSEQ multiplex PCR, the TCRdb table keeps only in-frame clones and is missing some. The data show about 59,000 clones, around 80% seen once. The TCR comes from an older man with acute or convalescent COVID-19. Sequences were obtained from peripheral blood. This sequence joins TRBV28 and TRBJ1-1, with a tentative D call TRBD1 (5 bases). The CDR3 spells CASSLLIRVNTEAFF. The CDR3 coding sequence is TGTGCCAGCAGTTTACTCATCAGGGTGAACACTGAAGCTTTCTTT.